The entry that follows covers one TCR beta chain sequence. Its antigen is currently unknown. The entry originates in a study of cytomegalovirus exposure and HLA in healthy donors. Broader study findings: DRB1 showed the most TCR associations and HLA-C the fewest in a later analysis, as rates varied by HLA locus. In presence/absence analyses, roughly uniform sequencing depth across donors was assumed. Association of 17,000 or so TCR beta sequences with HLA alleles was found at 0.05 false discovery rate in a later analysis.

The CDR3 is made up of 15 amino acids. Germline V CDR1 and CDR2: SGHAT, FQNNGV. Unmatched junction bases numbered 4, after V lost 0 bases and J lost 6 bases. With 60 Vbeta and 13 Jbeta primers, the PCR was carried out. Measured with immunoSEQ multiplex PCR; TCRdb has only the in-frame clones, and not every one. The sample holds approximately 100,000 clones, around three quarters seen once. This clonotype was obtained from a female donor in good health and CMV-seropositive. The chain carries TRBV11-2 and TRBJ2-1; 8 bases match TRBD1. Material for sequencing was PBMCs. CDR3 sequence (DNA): TGTGCCAGCAGCTTAGATCTAACAGGGGGCAATGAGCAGTTCTTC. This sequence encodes CASSLDLTGGNEQFF. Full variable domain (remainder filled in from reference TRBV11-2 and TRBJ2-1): EAGVAQSPRYKIIEKRQSVAFWCNPISGHATLYWYQQILGQGPKLLIQFQNNGVVDDSQLPKDRFSAERLKGVDSTLKIQPAKLEDSAVYLCASSLDLTGGNEQFFGPGTRLTVL.